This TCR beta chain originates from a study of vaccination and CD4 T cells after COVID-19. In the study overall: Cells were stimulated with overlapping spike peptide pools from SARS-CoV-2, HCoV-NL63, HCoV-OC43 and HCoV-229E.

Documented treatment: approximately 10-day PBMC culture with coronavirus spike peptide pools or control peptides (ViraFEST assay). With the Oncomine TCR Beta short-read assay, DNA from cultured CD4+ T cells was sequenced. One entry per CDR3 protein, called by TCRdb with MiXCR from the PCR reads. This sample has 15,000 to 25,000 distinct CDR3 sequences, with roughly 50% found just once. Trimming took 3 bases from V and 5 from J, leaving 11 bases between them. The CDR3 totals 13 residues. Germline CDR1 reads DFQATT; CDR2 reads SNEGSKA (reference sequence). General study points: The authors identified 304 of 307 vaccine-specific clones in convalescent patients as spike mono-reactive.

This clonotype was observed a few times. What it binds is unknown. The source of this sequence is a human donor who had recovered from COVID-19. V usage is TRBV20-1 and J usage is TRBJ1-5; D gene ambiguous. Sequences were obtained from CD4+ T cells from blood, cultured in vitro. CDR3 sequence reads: CSASQDLDQPQHF. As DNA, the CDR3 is TGCAGTGCTAGCCAGGACCTGGATCAGCCCCAGCATTTT.